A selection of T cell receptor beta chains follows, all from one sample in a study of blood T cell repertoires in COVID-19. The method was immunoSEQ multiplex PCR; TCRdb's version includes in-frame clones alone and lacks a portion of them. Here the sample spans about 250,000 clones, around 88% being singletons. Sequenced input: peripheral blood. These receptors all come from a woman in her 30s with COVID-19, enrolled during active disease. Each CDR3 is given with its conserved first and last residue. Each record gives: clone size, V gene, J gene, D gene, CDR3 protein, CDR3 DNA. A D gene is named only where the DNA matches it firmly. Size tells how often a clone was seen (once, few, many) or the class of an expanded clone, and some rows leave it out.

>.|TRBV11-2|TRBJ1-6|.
CASSPRGGGLNSPLHF
TGTGCCAGCAGCCCACGGGGGGGAGGCCTTAATTCACCCCTCCACTTT
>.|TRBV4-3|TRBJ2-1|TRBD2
CASRSGGYQFF
TGCGCCAGCAGATCGGGGGGGTATCAGTTCTTC
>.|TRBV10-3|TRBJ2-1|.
CAISELTRGNEQFF
TGTGCCATCAGTGAGCTGACAAGGGGGAATGAGCAGTTCTTC
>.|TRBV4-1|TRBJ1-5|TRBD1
CASSHGTGVSNQPQHF
TGCGCCAGCAGCCACGGGACAGGGGTTAGCAATCAGCCCCAGCATTTT
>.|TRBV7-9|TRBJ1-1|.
CASSLVALYGAFF
TGTGCCAGCAGCTTAGTGGCCCTTTATGGAGCTTTCTTT
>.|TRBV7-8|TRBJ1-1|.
CASSPLSLGSGPEAFF
TGTGCCAGCAGCCCTCTATCATTGGGGAGCGGTCCTGAAGCTTTCTTT
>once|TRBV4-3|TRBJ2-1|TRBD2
CASSQDLAGEYNEQFF
TGCGCCAGCAGCCAAGACCTAGCGGGAGAGTACAATGAGCAGTTCTTC
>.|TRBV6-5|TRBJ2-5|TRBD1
CASRTGQAQETQYF
TGTGCCAGCAGAACGGGACAGGCCCAAGAGACCCAGTACTTC
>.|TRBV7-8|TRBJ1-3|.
CASSLVAPWGNTIYF
TGTGCCAGCAGCTTAGTCGCGCCGTGGGGCAACACCATATATTTT
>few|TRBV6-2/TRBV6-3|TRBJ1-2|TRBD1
CASSYAAVDRGAGYTF
TGTGCCAGCAGTTACGCCGCCGTCGACAGGGGAGCAGGCTACACCTTC
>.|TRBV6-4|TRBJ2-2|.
CASSVLQGSGELFF
TGTGCCAGCAGTGTCCTACAGGGATCGGGGGAGCTGTTTTTT
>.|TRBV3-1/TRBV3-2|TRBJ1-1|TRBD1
CASSQADRGSAFF
TGTGCCAGCAGCCAAGCAGACAGGGGGTCCGCTTTCTTT
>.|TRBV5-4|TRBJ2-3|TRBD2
CASSLGGRVSTDTQYF
TGTGCCAGCAGCTTGGGGGGGAGGGTTAGCACAGATACGCAGTATTTT
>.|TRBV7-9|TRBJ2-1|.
CASSLDLSEQFF
TGTGCCAGCAGCTTAGACTTAAGTGAGCAGTTCTTC
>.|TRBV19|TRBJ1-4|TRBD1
CASSTYRGRGEKLFF
TGTGCCAGTAGTACCTACAGGGGGCGGGGTGAAAAACTGTTTTTT
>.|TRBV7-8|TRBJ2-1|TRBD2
CASRTGTSVYNEQFF
TGTGCCAGCAGAACCGGGACTAGCGTCTACAATGAGCAGTTCTTC
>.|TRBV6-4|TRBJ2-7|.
CASSEGSGNSYEQYF
TGTGCCAGCAGTGAAGGTAGCGGCAACTCCTACGAGCAGTACTTC
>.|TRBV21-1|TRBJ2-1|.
CASRTSRDRAVNEQFF
TGTGCCAGCAGGACTTCGCGGGACAGGGCTGTGAATGAGCAGTTCTTC
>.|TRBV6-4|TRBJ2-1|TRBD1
CASSDSGTGDYNEQFF
TGTGCCAGCAGTGACTCCGGGACAGGGGACTACAATGAGCAGTTCTTC
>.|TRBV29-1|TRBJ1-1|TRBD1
CSVVGQGVTEAFF
TGCAGCGTCGTTGGACAGGGGGTCACTGAAGCTTTCTTT
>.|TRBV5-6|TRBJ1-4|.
CASSYLTGQLNEKLFF
TGTGCCAGCAGTTACCTCACAGGGCAACTTAATGAAAAACTGTTTTTT
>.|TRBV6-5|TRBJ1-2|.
CASSPRPFTYGYTF
TGTGCCAGCAGCCCGCGGCCCTTCACCTATGGCTACACCTTC
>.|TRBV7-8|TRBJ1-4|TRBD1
CASSLFGTGGEKLFF
TGTGCCAGCAGCTTATTTGGGACAGGGGGGGAAAAACTGTTTTTT
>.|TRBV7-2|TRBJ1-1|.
CASSLSLGQDTEAFF
TGTGCCAGCAGCTTATCGCTGGGACAAGACACTGAAGCTTTCTTT
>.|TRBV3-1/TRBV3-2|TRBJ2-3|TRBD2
CASSPNPSGGTDTQYF
TGTGCCAGCAGCCCCAACCCTAGCGGGGGGACAGATACGCAGTATTTT
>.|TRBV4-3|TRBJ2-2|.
CASSPPPQGLVAVSGNTGELFF
TGCGCCAGCAGCCCTCCCCCCCAGGGCTTGGTGGCGGTGTCGGGGAACACCGGGGAGCTGTTTTTT
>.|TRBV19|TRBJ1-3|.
CASSMHRRSSGNTIYF
TGTGCCAGTAGTATGCACAGGCGAAGCTCTGGAAACACCATATATTTT
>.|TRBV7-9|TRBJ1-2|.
CASSLPTGGGYTF
TGTGCCAGCAGCTTACCGACAGGTGGTGGCTACACCTTC
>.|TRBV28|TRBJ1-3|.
CASSFVVPAGRNSGNTIYF
TGTGCCAGCAGTTTTGTGGTCCCCGCAGGGAGGAACTCTGGAAACACCATATATTTT
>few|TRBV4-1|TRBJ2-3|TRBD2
CASSQAIAGGPRTDTQYF
TGCGCCAGCAGCCAAGCGATAGCGGGGGGCCCTCGCACAGATACGCAGTATTTT
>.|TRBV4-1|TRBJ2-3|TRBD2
CASSQPFREAGTPPDTQYF
TGCGCCAGCAGCCAGCCATTTCGGGAGGCGGGTACTCCTCCAGATACGCAGTATTTT
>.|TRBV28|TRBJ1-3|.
CASDLLGHGSSGNTIYF
TGTGCCAGCGATTTGTTGGGACATGGGTCCTCTGGAAACACCATATATTTT
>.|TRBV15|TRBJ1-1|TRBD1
CATSSGTGGSKNTEAFF
TGTGCCACCAGCTCCGGGACAGGGGGATCGAAGAACACTGAAGCTTTCTTT
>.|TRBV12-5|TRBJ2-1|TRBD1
CASGPDRIYNEQFF
TGTGCTAGTGGCCCGGACAGGATATACAATGAGCAGTTCTTC
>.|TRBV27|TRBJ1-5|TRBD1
CASSPWGGDRLFGDQPQHF
TGTGCCAGCAGCCCCTGGGGGGGGGACAGGCTCTTTGGGGATCAGCCCCAGCATTTT
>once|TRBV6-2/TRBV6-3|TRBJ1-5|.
CASSKKLTDLRDF
TGTGCCAGCAGTAAAAAATTGACAGACCTTAGGGATTTT
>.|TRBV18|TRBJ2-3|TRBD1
CASSQQGTPDTQYF
TGTGCCAGCTCACAACAGGGGACCCCAGATACGCAGTATTTT
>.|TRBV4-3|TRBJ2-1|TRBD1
CASARLETGVYNEQFF
TGCGCCAGCGCGCGGCTCGAGACAGGGGTCTACAATGAGCAGTTCTTC
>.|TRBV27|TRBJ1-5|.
CASSLRVGNQPQHF
TGTGCCAGCAGCCTGAGGGTCGGTAATCAGCCCCAGCATTTT
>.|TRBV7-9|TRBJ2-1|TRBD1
CASSPIQGVAYNEQFF
TGTGCCAGCAGCCCTATACAGGGGGTAGCCTACAATGAGCAGTTCTTC
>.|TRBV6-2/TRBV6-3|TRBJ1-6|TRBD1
CASSSTGGSPLHF
TGTGCCAGCAGTTCTACAGGGGGCTCACCCCTCCACTTT
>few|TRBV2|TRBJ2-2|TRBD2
CASLGSGGARTGELFF
TGTGCCAGCTTGGGTAGCGGGGGGGCCAGGACCGGGGAGCTGTTTTTT
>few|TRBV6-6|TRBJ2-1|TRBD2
CASTQTSGSINEQFF
TGTGCCAGCACTCAGACTAGCGGGAGTATAAATGAGCAGTTCTTC
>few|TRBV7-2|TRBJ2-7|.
CASSPPGRLRGNEQYF
TGTGCCAGCAGCCCCCCGGGCAGGTTGAGGGGGAACGAGCAGTACTTC
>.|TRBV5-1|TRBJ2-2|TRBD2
CASSLGTSGRDTGELFF
TGCGCCAGCAGCTTAGGAACTAGCGGGAGAGACACCGGGGAGCTGTTTTTT
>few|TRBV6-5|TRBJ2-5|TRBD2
CASRPRNPGGETQYF
TGTGCCAGCAGACCACGAAACCCCGGGGGGGAGACCCAGTACTTC
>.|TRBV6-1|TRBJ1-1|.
CASSEVGGTTFF
TGTGCCAGCAGTGAAGTAGGGGGTACCACTTTCTTT
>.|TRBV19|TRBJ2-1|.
CASTPIRGGEQFF
TGTGCCAGTACCCCGATTAGGGGGGGTGAGCAGTTCTTC
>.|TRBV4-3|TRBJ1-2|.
CASSQLEGANYGYTF
TGCGCCAGCAGCCAGTTGGAGGGAGCTAACTATGGCTACACCTTC
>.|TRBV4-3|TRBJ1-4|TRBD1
CASSQDLQGNEKLFF
TGCGCCAGCAGCCAAGATTTACAGGGGAATGAAAAACTGTTTTTT
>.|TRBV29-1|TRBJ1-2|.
CSVEDRGGFLYGYTF
TGCAGCGTTGAAGATAGGGGGGGCTTCCTCTATGGCTACACCTTC
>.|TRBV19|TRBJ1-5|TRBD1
CAAGQSLNQPQHF
TGTGCCGCGGGACAGTCTCTAAATCAGCCCCAGCATTTT
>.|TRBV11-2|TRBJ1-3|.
CASSVQDLSGNTIYF
TGTGCCAGCAGCGTCCAGGATCTCTCTGGAAACACCATATATTTT
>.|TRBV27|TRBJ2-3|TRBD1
CASSWDSSTDTQYF
TGTGCCAGCAGCTGGGACAGCAGCACAGATACGCAGTATTTT
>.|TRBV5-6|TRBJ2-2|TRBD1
CASSLIDRATGELFF
TGTGCCAGCAGCTTGATAGACAGGGCCACCGGGGAGCTGTTTTTT
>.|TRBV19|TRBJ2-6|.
CASTLGRVNGANVLTF
TGTGCCAGTACCCTGGGTCGGGTTAATGGGGCCAACGTCCTGACTTTC
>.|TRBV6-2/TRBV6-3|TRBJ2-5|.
CASSMAGGETQYF
TGTGCCAGCAGTATGGCGGGCGGGGAGACCCAGTACTTC